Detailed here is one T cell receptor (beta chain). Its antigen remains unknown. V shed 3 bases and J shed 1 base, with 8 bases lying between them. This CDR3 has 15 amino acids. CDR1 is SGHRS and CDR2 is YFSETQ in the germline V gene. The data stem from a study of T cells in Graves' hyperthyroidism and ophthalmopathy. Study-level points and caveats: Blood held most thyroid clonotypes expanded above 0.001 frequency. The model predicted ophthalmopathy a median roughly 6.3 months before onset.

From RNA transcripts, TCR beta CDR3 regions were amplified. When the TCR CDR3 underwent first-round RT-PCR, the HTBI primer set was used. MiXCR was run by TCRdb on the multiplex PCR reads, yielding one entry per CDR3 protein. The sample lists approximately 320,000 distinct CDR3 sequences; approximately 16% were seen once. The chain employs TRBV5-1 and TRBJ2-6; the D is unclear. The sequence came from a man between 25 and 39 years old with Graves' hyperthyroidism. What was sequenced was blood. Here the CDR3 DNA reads TGCGCCAGCAGCTCATCCGCGTCTGGGGCCAACGTCCTGACTTTC. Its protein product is CASSSSASGANVLTF.